Shown below are 3 T cell receptor beta chains from a single sample sequenced in a study of tumor-infiltrating lymphocytes in primary liver carcinoma. Both blood RNA, taken from unsorted whole blood, and germline DNA were extracted. With a constant-region primer, TCR beta cDNA was made from 450 to 500 ng of total RNA. Three nested multiplex PCR rounds of slightly modified ARM-PCR generated TCR beta libraries. A C-beta reverse primer was combined with TRBV1-TRBV30 forward primers in the first two PCR rounds, and each round had ten to eleven cycles. TCRdb analysed the multiplex PCR reads with MiXCR anew, one entry per CDR3 protein. The table includes about 330,000 distinct CDR3 sequences, less than 70% detected once. The sequenced sample consisted of peripheral blood. These receptors came from a man in his forties or fifties with primary liver carcinoma and hepatitis B virus infection.

In regard to this clonotype: The junction differs from germline at one of its ends, possibly a read error. The chain links TRBV11-2 to TRBJ2-7; D uncertain. This CDR3 has 14 residues. Looked up from germline, CDR1 is SGHAT and CDR2 is FQNNGV. CDR3 coding DNA: TGTGCCAGCATCTTAAACAGTCTCTCGTACGAGCAGTACTTC. Translating gives CASILNSLSYEQYF.

A word on this clonotype: A much larger clone differs by one base, so this may be a read error. The V call is TRBV6-2 or TRBV6-3, the J call TRBJ1-5; unclear D gene. V was cut by 5 bases and J by 2 bases, with 7 bases left in between. The CDR3 extends over 13 amino acids. The germline V gene has CDR1 MNHEY and CDR2 SVGEGT. CDR3 nucleotide sequence: TGTGCCAGCAGTCGTCTTGGCAATCAGCCCCAGCATTTT. Its translation is CASSRLGNQPQHF.

As concerns this clonotype: A clone one base away is much larger, so this may be a read error. V usage is TRBV4-1 and J usage is TRBJ1-2; a weak D match, TRBD1 (5 bases). The V end was cut by 4 bases, the J end by 11 bases, with 20 bases between. Germline CDR1 MGHRA, CDR2 YSYEKL. CDR3 size: 14 residues. The DNA of the CDR3 is TGCGCCAGCAGCCGAGGGAGACAGCGAGACCCATACACCTTC. Amino acid sequence: CASSRGRQRDPYTF.